This TCR beta chain was obtained from a study of blood T cell repertoires in COVID-19. The wider study: Both acute and convalescent COVID-19 samples were obtained from the United States, Italy and Spain. PBMCs, B-cell-depleted T cells, or T cells were the source of the cDNA or gDNA that made up the material.

Per the study methods: Quantification of nucleated cells was approximated via reference gene primer amplification. The protocol was immunoSEQ multiplex PCR, while the TCRdb copy is restricted to in-frame clones and leaves out a portion. V and J calls plus clone size are reproduced from that table; the DNA served to infer D and trimming. The data show roughly 120,000 clones, approximately 88% seen once. The CDR3 spans 14 residues. V was cut by 3 bases and J by 7 bases, with 16 bases left in between. Germline V CDR1 and CDR2: SGDLS, YYNGEE. The receptor was derived from a woman aged 70-85 years with acute or convalescent COVID-19. The chain combines TRBV9 with TRBJ2-5; D is perhaps TRBD1 (6 bases). Sequenced: peripheral blood. The CDR3 coding sequence is TGTGCCAGCAGCGCAAGACCCGAACAGGGGACCCAGTACTTC. This codes for CASSARPEQGTQYF.